The 2 T cell receptor beta chains below all came from one sample that was sequenced in a study of CD8+ T cells in alopecia areata. Treatment: oral pan-JAK inhibitor, 5-10 mg twice daily. TCR sequencing used cDNA made by reverse transcription of extracted RNA. Profiling relied on immunoSEQ multiplex PCR, and the TCRdb table lists in-frame clones only, not all of them. The table has 90,000 or so clones, roughly 46% seen once. The starting material was CD8+ T cells sorted from blood, obtained at week 24, from a patient treated with tofacitinib. These receptor sequences come from a human donor with alopecia areata.

This clone has only a few counts. The V and J genes are TRBV4-1 and TRBJ2-7; 13 bases map to TRBD2. The CDR3 is made up of 15 amino acids. CDR1 MGHRA and CDR2 YSYEKL come from the germline V gene. Trimming removed 4 bases from V and 2 bases from J; junction bases left unmatched: 2. The CDR3 nucleotides read TGCGCCAGCAGCCCACTAGCGGGAGGGCCCTACGAGCAGTACTTC. It is translated as CASSPLAGGPYEQYF.

This rearrangement joins TRBV6-5 to TRBJ1-5; possible D gene TRBD1, 5 bases. Germline values: CDR1 MNHEY, CDR2 SVGAGI. V was cut by 6 bases and J by 5 bases, with 11 bases left in between. This CDR3 is built from 13 residues. CDR3 DNA: TGTGCCAGCAGGGAGGGACGGCATCAGCCCCAGCATTTT. It is translated as CASREGRHQPQHF.